The T cell receptor (beta chain) under discussion was sequenced for a study of blood T cell repertoires in COVID-19. Study background: Whether acute or convalescent, the COVID-19 samples came from the United States, Italy and Spain. T cells, B-cell-depleted T cells, or PBMCs provided the cDNA or gDNA that served as material.

Study processing details: Reference gene primer amplification yielded estimated nucleated cell counts. The assay was immunoSEQ multiplex PCR, and TCRdb's table has in-frame clones only and misses some. V, J and clone size were drawn from that table, and D and trimming were deduced from the DNA. Here the sample spans some 65,000 clones, 74% being singletons. This CDR3 spans 16 amino acids. From germline, CDR1 is MNHEY and CDR2 SMNVEV (reference sequence). V lost 8 bases, J lost 4 bases, and 13 bases stayed unmatched. The TCR was taken from a woman of 80 years or more with acute or convalescent COVID-19. The V and J genes are TRBV27 and TRBJ2-5, with 10 bases aligning to TRBD2. Sequencing was carried out using peripheral blood. CDR3 nucleotide sequence: TGTGCCAGCTGCTCGCTGGCTAGCGGGAGACGAGAGACCCAGTACTTC. Its protein is CASCSLASGRRETQYF.